The clone carrying this T cell receptor (beta chain) has a count of ten or more. Amplification of TCR beta CDR3 regions used RNA transcripts. HTBI primers served in a first-round RT-PCR, which a second-round multiplex PCR followed. TCRdb itself ran the multiplex PCR reads through MiXCR, one entry per CDR3 protein. The data contain some 520,000 distinct CDR3 sequences, 13% to 15% of them singletons. This record comes from a study of Graves' ophthalmopathy and Graves' hyperthyroidism. CDR1 and CDR2 (germline): SGHAT, FQNNGV. This CDR3 has 16 residues. V dropped 0 bases and J dropped 4 bases, with 16 bases sitting between them. Orbital computed tomography, together with clinical symptoms, serum thyroxine, TRAb and thyroid ultrasound, was used for diagnosis.

The chain recombines TRBV11-2 with TRBJ2-7; D possibly uses TRBD1 or TRBD2 (5 bases each). Sequencing was performed on blood. This TCR was sampled from a woman aged 25 to 45 with Graves' ophthalmopathy. CDR3 coding DNA: TGTGCCAGCAGCTTAGAATCCCGGGGCGGAATATACGAGCAGTACTTC. It codes for CASSLESRGGIYEQYF.